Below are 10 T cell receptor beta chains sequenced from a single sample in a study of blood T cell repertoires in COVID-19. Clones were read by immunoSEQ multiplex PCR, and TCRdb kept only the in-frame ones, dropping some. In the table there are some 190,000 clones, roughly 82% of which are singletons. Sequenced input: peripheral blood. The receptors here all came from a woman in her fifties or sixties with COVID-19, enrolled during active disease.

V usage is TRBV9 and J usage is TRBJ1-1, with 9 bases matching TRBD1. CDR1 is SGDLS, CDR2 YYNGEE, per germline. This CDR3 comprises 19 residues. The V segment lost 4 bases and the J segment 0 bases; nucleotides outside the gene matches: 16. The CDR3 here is CASSTGTGTGRGMNTEAFF. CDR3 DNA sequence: TGTGCCAGCAGCACGGGAACCGGGACAGGGAGGGGGATGAACACTGAAGCTTTCTTT.

CDR3 DNA: TGTGCCAGCGGGACCCAGGGAGGGCATCAGCCCCAGCATTTT. It is translated as CASGTQGGHQPQHF. The chain couples TRBV27 to TRBJ1-5, with D maybe TRBD1 (5 bases). The CDR3 contains 14 residues. CDR1 MNHEY and CDR2 SMNVEV come from the germline V gene (reference sequence). Trimming removed 8 bases at V and 5 bases at J, with 16 bases between.

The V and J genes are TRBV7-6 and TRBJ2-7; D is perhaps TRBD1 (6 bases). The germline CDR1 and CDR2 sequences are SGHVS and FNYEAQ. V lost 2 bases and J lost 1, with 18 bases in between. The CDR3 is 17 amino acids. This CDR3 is CASSLFGPGTPSYEQYF. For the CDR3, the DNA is TGTGCCAGCAGCTTATTCGGCCCAGGGACACCGTCCTACGAGCAGTACTTC.

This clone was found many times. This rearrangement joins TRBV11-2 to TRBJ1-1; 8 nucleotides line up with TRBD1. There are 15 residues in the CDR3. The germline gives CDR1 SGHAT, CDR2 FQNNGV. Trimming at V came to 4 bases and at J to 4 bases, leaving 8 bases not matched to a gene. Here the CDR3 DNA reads TGTGCCAGCAGCTATTTCCAGGGGGCTGGCACTGAAGCTTTCTTT. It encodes CASSYFQGAGTEAFF. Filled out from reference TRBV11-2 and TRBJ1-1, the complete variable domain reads EAGVAQSPRYKIIEKRQSVAFWCNPISGHATLYWYQQILGQGPKLLIQFQNNGVVDDSQLPKDRFSAERLKGVDSTLKIQPAKLEDSAVYLCASSYFQGAGTEAFFGQGTRLTVV.

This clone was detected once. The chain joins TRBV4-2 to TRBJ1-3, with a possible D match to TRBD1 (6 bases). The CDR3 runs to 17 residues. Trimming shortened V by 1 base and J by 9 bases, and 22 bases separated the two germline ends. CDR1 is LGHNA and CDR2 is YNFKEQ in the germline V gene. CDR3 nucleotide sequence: TGTGCCAGCAGCCAAGTGCTGGGACAACAGCGGGAAAGCACCATATATTTT. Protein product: CASSQVLGQQRESTIYF.

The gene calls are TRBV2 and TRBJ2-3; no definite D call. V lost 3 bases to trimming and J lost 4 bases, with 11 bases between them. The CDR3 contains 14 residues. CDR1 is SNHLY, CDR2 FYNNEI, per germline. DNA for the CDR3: TGTGCCAGCAGTGAGTGGGTGGAGTCAGATACGCAGTATTTT. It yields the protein CASSEWVESDTQYF.

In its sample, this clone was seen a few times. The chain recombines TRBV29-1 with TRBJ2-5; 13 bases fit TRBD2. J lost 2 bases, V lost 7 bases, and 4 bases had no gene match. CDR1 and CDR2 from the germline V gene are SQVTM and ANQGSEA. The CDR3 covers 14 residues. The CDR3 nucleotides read TGCAGCGCCGGACTAGCGGGGGTACAAGAGACCCAGTACTTC. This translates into CSAGLAGVQETQYF.

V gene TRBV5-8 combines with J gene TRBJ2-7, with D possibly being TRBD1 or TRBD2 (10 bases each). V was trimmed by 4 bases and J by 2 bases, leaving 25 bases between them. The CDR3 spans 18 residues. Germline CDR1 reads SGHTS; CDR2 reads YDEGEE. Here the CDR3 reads CASSADRGPGTSAYEQYF. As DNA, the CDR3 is TGTGCCAGCAGCGCTGACAGGGGGCCGGGGACTAGCGCCTACGAGCAGTACTTC.

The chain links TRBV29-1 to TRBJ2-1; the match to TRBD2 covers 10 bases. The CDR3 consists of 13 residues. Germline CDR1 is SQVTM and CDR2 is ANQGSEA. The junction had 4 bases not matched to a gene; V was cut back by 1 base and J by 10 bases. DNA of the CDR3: TGCAGCGTTGAAGCCCTAGCGGGAGAGGAGCAGTTCTTC. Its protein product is CSVEALAGEEQFF.

The CDR3 nucleotides are TGTGCCAGCAGTCATGGGACAGCAGACGAGCAGTACTTC. This encodes CASSHGTADEQYF. The V and J genes are TRBV27 and TRBJ2-7; 7 nucleotides align to TRBD1. The trim removed 5 bases at V and 5 bases at J, leaving 6 bases unmatched. The CDR3 spans 13 residues. The germline V gene has CDR1 MNHEY and CDR2 SMNVEV (reference sequence).